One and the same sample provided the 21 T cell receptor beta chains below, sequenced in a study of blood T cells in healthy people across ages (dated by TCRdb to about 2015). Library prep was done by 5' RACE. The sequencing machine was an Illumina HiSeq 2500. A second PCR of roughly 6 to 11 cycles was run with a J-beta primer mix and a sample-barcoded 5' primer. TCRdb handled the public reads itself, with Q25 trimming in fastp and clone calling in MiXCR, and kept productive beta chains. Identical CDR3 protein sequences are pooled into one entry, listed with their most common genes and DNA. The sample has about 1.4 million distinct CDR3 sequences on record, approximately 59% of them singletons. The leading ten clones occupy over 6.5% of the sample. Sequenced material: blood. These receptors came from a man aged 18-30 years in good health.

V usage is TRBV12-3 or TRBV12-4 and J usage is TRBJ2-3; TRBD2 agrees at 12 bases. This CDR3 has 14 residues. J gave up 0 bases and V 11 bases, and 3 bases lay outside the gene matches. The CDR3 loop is CAVTSGGSTDTQYF. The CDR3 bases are TGTGCCGTCACTAGCGGGGGGAGCACAGATACGCAGTATTTT.

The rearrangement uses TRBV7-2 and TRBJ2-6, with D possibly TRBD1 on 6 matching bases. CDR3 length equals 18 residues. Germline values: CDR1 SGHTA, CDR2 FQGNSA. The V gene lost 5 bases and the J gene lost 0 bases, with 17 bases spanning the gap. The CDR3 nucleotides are TGTGCCAGCAGCCTGAAGGGACATTCAAGCTCTGGGGCCAACGTCCTGACTTTC. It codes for CASSLKGHSSSGANVLTF.

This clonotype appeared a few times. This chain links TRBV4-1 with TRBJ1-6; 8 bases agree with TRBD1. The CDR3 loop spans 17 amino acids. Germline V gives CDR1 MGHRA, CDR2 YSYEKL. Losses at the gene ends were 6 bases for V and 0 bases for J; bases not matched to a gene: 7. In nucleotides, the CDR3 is TGCGCCAGCAGAGAGGGACAGGCGAGCTCCTATAATTCACCCCTCCACTTT. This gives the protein CASREGQASSYNSPLHF.

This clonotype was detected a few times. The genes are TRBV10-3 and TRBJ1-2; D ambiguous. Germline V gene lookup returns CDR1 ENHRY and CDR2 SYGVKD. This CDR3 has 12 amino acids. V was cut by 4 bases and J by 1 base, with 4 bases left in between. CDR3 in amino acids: CAISVYNYGYTF. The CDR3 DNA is TGTGCCATCAGTGTGTATAACTATGGCTACACCTTC.

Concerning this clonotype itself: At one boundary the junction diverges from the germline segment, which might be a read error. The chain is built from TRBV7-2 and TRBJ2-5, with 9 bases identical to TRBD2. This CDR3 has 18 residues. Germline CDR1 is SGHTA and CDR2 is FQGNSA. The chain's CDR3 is CASSPTRGGRLRQETQYF. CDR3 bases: TGTGCCAGCAGTCCTACGCGGGGGGGCCGGTTGCGCCAAGAGACTCAGTACTTC.

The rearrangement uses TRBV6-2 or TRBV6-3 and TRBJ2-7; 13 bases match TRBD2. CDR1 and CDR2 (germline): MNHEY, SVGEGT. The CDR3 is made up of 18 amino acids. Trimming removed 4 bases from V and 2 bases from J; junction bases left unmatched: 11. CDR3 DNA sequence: TGTGCCAGCAGTTCCGGGACTAGCGGGACCAAGGGCACCTACGAGCAGTACTTC. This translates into CASSSGTSGTKGTYEQYF.

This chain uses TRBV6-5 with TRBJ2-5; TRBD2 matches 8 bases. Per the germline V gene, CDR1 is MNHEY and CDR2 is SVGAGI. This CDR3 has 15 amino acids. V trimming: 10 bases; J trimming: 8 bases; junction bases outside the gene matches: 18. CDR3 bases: TGTGCCACCGGGGCTAGCGGGCCTACCGGGGGAACCCAGTACTTC. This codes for CATGASGPTGGTQYF.

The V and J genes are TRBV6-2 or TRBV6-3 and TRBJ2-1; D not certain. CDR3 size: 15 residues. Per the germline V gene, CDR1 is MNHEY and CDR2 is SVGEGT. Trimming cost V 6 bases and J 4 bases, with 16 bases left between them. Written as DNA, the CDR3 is TGTGCCAGCAGCCCCTCGCGGTCAGTATACAATGAGCAGTTCTTC. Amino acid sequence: CASSPSRSVYNEQFF.

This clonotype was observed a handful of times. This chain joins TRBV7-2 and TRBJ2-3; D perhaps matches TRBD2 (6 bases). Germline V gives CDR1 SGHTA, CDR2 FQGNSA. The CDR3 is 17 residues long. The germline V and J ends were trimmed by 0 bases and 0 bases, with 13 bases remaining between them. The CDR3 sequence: CASSLAQGGTSTDTQYF. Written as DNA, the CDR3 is TGTGCCAGCAGCTTAGCCCAAGGCGGGACTAGCACAGATACGCAGTATTTT.

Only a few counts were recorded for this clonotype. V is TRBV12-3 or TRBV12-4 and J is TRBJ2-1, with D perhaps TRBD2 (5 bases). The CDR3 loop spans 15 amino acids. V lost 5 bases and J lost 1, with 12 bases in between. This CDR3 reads CASSRPEGSYNEQFF. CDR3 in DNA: TGTGCCAGCAGTCGCCCCGAGGGATCCTACAATGAGCAGTTCTTC.

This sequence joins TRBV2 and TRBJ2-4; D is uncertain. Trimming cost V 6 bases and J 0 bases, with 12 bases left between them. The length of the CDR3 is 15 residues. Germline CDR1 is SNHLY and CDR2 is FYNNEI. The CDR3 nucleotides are TGTGCCAGCAGAGCTCGATCCCCAGCCAAAAACATTCAGTACTTC. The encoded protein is CASRARSPAKNIQYF.

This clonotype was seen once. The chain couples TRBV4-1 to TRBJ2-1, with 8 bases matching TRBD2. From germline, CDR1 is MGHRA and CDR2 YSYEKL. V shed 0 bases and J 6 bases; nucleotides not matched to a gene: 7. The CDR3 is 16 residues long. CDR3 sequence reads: CASSQDPGLGGNEQFF. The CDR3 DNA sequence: TGCGCCAGCAGCCAAGACCCGGGACTAGGGGGCAATGAGCAGTTCTTC.

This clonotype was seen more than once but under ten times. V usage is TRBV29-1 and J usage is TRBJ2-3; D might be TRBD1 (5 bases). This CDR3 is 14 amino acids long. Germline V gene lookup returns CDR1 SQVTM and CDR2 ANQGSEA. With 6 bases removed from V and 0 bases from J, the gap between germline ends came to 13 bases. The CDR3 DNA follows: TGCAGCGTACAGGAGACAAGAAGCACAGATACGCAGTATTTT. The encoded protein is CSVQETRSTDTQYF.

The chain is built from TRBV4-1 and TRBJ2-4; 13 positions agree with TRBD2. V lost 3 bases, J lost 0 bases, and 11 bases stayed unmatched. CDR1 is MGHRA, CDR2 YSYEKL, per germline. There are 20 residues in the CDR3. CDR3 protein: CASSQEPGLAGTVAKNIQYF. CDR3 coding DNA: TGCGCCAGCAGCCAGGAACCGGGACTAGCGGGAACCGTAGCCAAAAACATTCAGTACTTC.

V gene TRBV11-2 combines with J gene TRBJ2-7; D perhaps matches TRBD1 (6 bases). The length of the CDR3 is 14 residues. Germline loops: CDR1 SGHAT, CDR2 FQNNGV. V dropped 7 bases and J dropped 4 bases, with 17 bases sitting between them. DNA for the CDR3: TGTGCCAGCACAATCCGGGACAACCCATACGAGCAGTACTTC. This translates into CASTIRDNPYEQYF.

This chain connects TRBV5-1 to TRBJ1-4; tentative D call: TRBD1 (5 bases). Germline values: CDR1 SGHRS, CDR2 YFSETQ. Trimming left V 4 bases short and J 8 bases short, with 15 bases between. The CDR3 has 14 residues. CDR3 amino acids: CASSGRDGGEKLFF. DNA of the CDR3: TGCGCCAGCAGCGGCCGGGACGGTGGGGAAAAACTGTTTTTT. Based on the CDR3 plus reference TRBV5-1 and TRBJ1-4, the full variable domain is KAGVTQTPRYLIKTRGQQVTLSCSPISGHRSVSWYQQTPGQGLQFLFEYFSETQRNKGNFPGRFSGRQFSNSRSEMNVSTLELGDSALYLCASSGRDGGEKLFFGSGTQLSVL.

The CDR3 nucleotides read TGTGCCAGCAGCTTCCTCGGGGACCAAAGGGAGCAGTTCTTC. Amino acid sequence: CASSFLGDQREQFF. J is TRBJ2-1 and V is TRBV7-2; either TRBD1 or TRBD2 may fit D (5 bases each). The CDR3 is 14 amino acids. CDR1 is SGHTA and CDR2 is FQGNSA in the germline V gene. Trimming took 3 bases from V and 10 from J, leaving 16 bases between them.

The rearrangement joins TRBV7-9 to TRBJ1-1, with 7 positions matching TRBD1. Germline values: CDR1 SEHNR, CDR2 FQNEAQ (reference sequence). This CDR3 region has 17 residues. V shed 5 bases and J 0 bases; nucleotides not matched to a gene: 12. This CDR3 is CASSHPSGQPMNTEAFF. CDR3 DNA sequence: TGTGCCAGCAGCCATCCCTCGGGACAGCCCATGAACACTGAAGCTTTCTTT.

The CDR3 DNA reads TGTGCCACCAGCGTCCCGTCGTCGGGCCAAGAGACCCAGTACTTC. Translation: CATSVPSSGQETQYF. The chain employs TRBV15 and TRBJ2-5, with unresolved D. The CDR3 length is 15 residues. Germline V CDR1 and CDR2: LNHNV, YYDKDF (reference sequence). Trimming shortened V by 5 bases and J by 1 base, and 14 bases separated the two germline ends.

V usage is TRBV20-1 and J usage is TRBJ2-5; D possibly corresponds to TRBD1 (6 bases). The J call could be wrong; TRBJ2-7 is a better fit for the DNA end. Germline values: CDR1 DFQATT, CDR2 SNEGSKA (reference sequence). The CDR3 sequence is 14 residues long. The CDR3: CSARGQDLGYEQYF. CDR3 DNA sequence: TGCAGTGCTAGAGGACAGGACCTCGGCTACGAGCAGTACTTC.

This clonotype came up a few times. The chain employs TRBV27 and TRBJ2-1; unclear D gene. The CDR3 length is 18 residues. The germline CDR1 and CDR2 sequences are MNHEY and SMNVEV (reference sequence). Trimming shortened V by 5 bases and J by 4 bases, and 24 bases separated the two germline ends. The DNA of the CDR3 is TGTGCCAGCAGTCCCGCCGCCGTTTTTTCAGGTTTTTACAATGAGCAGTTCTTC. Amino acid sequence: CASSPAAVFSGFYNEQFF.